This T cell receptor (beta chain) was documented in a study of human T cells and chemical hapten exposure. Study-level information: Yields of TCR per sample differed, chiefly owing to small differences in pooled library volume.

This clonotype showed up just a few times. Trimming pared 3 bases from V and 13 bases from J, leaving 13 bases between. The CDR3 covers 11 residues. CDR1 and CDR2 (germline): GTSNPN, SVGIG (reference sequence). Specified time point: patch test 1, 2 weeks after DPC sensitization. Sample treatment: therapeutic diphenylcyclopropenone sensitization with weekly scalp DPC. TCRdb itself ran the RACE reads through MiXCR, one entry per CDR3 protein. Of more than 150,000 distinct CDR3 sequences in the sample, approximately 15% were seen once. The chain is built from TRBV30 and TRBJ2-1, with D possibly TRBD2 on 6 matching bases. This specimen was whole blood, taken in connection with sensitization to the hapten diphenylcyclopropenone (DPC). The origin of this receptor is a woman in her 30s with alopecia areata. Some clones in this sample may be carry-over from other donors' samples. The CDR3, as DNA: TGTGCCTGGAGCGCTAGCGAGAGACAGTTCTTC. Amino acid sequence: CAWSASERQFF.